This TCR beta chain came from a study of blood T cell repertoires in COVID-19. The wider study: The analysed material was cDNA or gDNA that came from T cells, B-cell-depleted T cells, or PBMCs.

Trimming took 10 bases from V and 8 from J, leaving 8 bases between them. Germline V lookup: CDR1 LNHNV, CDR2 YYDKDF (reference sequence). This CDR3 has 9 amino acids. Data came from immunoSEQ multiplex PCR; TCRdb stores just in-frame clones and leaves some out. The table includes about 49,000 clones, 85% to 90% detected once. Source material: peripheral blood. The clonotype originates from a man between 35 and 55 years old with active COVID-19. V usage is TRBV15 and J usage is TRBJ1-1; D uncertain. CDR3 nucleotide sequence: TGTGCCATGACTCTCGAAGCTTTCTTT. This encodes CAMTLEAFF.